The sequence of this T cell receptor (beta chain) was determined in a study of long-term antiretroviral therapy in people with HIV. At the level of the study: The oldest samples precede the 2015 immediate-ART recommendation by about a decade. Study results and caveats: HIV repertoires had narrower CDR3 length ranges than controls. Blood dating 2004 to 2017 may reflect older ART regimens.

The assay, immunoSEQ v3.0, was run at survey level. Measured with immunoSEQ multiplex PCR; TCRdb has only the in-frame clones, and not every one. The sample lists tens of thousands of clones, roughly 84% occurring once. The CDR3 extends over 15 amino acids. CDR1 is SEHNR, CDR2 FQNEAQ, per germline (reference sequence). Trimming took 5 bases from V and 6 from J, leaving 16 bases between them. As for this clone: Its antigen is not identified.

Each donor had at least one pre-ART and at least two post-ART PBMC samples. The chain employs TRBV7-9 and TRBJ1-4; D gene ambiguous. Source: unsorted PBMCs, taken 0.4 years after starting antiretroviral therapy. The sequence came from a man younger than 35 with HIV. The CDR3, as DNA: TGTGCCAGCAGCCAAGAGGAGGGTGTAGATGAAAAACTGTTTTTT. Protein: CASSQEEGVDEKLFF.